These T cell receptor beta chains were read from a single sample in a study of OX40 agonist ivuxolimab in advanced cancers. The protocol was immunoSEQ multiplex PCR, while the TCRdb copy is restricted to in-frame clones and leaves out a portion. The top ten clones hold almost 1.5% of a sample with under 90,000 clones, approximately 80% of them seen once. The source was CD4+ or CD8+ T cells sorted from blood, collected in a trial of the OX40 agonist ivuxolimab. The receptors stem from an adult with an advanced solid tumor such as melanoma, head and neck, liver or kidney cancer. CDR3s include the opening cysteine and the closing phenylalanine or tryptophan. A D gene is named only where the DNA matches it firmly. A row's size may be missing; if present it is once, few, many or a size class.

>TRBD2|TRBV11-2|TRBJ2-3|-
TGTGCCAGCAGCCACGGGGGGTCTGCAGATACGCAGTATTTT
CASSHGGSADTQYF
>-|TRBV29-1|TRBJ2-5|once
TGCAGCGTTGGGGTGGGTTCCCAAGAGACCCAGTACTTC
CSVGVGSQETQYF
>-|TRBV5-1|TRBJ2-6|-
TGCGCCAGCAGCCCTGACAGAAAATCTGGGGCCAACGTCCTGACTTTC
CASSPDRKSGANVLTF
>TRBD1|TRBV7-8|TRBJ2-3|-
TGTGCCAGCAGCTCCCGCGGGGACAGGGGGCAGGATACGCAGTATTTT
CASSSRGDRGQDTQYF
>TRBD1|TRBV2|TRBJ2-4|-
TGTGCCAGCAGCACAACCGGGACAGGGGTAAACATTCAGTACTTC
CASSTTGTGVNIQYF
>TRBD1|TRBV5-1|TRBJ2-3|once
TGCGCCAGCACCCCGGGGGACAGGGACCCAGATACGCAGTATTTT
CASTPGDRDPDTQYF
>TRBD1|TRBV20-1|TRBJ1-1|once
TGCAGTGGGCAGGGGGTTACTGAAGCTTTCTTT
CSGQGVTEAFF
>TRBD2|TRBV5-1|TRBJ2-3|once
TGCGCCAGCAGCTTTCCTAGCGGGGGTTTAGATACGCAGTATTTT
CASSFPSGGLDTQYF
>-|TRBV7-9|TRBJ2-5|few
TGTGCCAGCAGCTTAGCGGTACGGGGGGCCCGAGAGACCCAGTACTTC
CASSLAVRGARETQYF
>TRBD1|TRBV5-4|TRBJ2-4|-
TGTGCCAGCAGCCCCCCGGGACAGGGCAAAAACATTCAGTACTTC
CASSPPGQGKNIQYF
>TRBD1|TRBV19|TRBJ1-1|few
TGTGCCAGTAGTTCCACAGGGGGGAGAACTGAAGCTTTCTTT
CASSSTGGRTEAFF
>-|TRBV5-4|TRBJ2-7|-
TGTGCCAGCAGTTCCCCAGAGTCCTACGAGCAGTACTTC
CASSSPESYEQYF
>-|TRBV23-1|TRBJ1-4|-
TGCGCCAGCCACAGAAGGGCAACTAATGAAAAACTGTTTTTT
CASHRRATNEKLFF
>-|TRBV19|TRBJ2-1|-
TGTGCCAGTAGCGAGAGGCAGGTAGGACACAATGAGCAGTTCTTC
CASSERQVGHNEQFF
>-|TRBV5-8|TRBJ2-6|few
TGTGCCAGCAGCTTGGCCGTTCTTCCCTCTGGGGCCAACGTCCTGACTTTC
CASSLAVLPSGANVLTF
>-|TRBV9|TRBJ2-2|-
TGTGCCAGCAGCGTAGAAATGGACACCGGGGAGCTGTTTTTT
CASSVEMDTGELFF
>-|TRBV5-1|TRBJ2-7|-
TGCGCCAGCAGCTTGGGTGCACAGTCCTACGAGCAGTACTTC
CASSLGAQSYEQYF
>TRBD1|TRBV5-4|TRBJ2-5|-
TGTGCCAGCAGCTCGGGACAGAACCAAGAGACCCAGTACTTC
CASSSGQNQETQYF
>-|TRBV6-5|TRBJ2-7|-
TGTGCCAGCACAGCCACCTGGGGCTCCTACGAGCAGTACTTC
CASTATWGSYEQYF
>-|TRBV14|TRBJ2-3|-
TGTGCCAGCAGCCAAGTCCCAGGGTCACCGGGGTATTTT
CASSQVPGSPGYF
>TRBD2|TRBV5-1|TRBJ2-2|-
TGCTCTTCGCGGGGGGCCGCCGGGGAGCTGTTTTTT
CSSRGAAGELFF
>TRBD1|TRBV5-1|TRBJ1-1|-
TGCGCCAGCGGAACCCCAACAGGGGGCCTGACCAAAGCTTTCTTT
CASGTPTGGLTKAFF
>TRBD2|TRBV5-4|TRBJ2-1|-
TGTGCCAGCAGCCCGCTTCAAGCGGGGGGGCCTAATGAGCAGTTCTTC
CASSPLQAGGPNEQFF
>-|TRBV27|TRBJ2-6|-
TGTGCCAGCAGTCCTTGGGGGGGCGCTGGGGCCAACGTCCTGACTTTC
CASSPWGGAGANVLTF
>TRBD2|TRBV11-1|TRBJ2-7|-
TGTGCCAGCAGCCCACTAGCGCCTACCTACGAGCAGTACTTC
CASSPLAPTYEQYF
>TRBD1|TRBV12-5|TRBJ2-2|few
TGTGCTAGTGGTTTGGTACTTTTGGCAGGGGGCTTGCGAGGCACCGGGGAGCTGTTTTTT
CASGLVLLAGGLRGTGELFF
>TRBD1|TRBV5-5|TRBJ2-1|-
TGTGCCAGCAGCGGGACCAAGGGGGCCGACCCTCTCTCCTACAATGAGCAGTTCTTC
CASSGTKGADPLSYNEQFF
>TRBD2|TRBV6-6|TRBJ2-1|-
TGTGCCAGCAGGATCCCGGGACTAGCGGGGGCATATGAGCAGTTCTTC
CASRIPGLAGAYEQFF
>-|TRBV7-2|TRBJ1-3|-
TGTGCCAGCAGCTCCTCGGTTGGAAACACCATATATTTT
CASSSSVGNTIYF
>TRBD1|TRBV7-7|TRBJ2-5|-
TGTGCCAGCAGCTTAGCGGGACAGAAAGAGACCCAGTACTTC
CASSLAGQKETQYF
>-|TRBV5-8|TRBJ1-6|-
TGTGCCAGCGTGCAGTTTAATTCACCCCTCCACTTT
CASVQFNSPLHF
>-|TRBV5-6|TRBJ2-7|-
TGTGCCAGCAGCTTGGAAGGGGGATCCTACGAGCAGTGCTTC
CASSLEGGSYEQCF
>TRBD1|TRBV19|TRBJ1-5|-
TGTGCCAGTACCCGGGACAGTATGGGGTTTAGCAATCAGCCCCAGCATTTT
CASTRDSMGFSNQPQHF
>TRBD2|TRBV7-6|TRBJ2-5|once
TGTGCCAGCAGCTTAGCTCTTGCGGGGGGTAATCAAGAGACCCAGTACTTC
CASSLALAGGNQETQYF
>-|TRBV6-5|TRBJ1-2|-
TGTGCCAGCAGTCCTCGACCTGAGGGAGATGGCTACACCTTC
CASSPRPEGDGYTF
>-|TRBV18|TRBJ2-5|-
TGTGCCAGCTCAGTCACACAGGGACTCCAAGAGACCCAGTACTTC
CASSVTQGLQETQYF
>-|TRBV5-6|TRBJ1-6|-
TGTGCCAGCAGGTCAAGGGTTTCAAATTCACCCCTCCACTTT
CASRSRVSNSPLHF
>TRBD1|TRBV7-2|TRBJ1-2|-
TGTGCCAGCAGCCCAGGGGGGTGGGGGCGAGTTGGGAACTATGGCTACACCTTC
CASSPGGWGRVGNYGYTF
>-|TRBV9|TRBJ1-4|once
TGTGCCAGCAGCGTAGAGGTGTTCCCAGACAGCGGCGAGGGAAAACTGTTTTTT
CASSVEVFPDSGEGKLFF
>-|TRBV27|TRBJ1-1|-
TGTGCCAGCAGGCCCAGGACAGCGAACACTGAAGCTTTCTTT
CASRPRTANTEAFF
>TRBD2|TRBV19|TRBJ2-5|once
TGTGCCAGTAGTATAGCAAGCGGGGGGCAAGAGACCCAGTACTTC
CASSIASGGQETQYF
>TRBD1|TRBV15|TRBJ2-6|-
TGTGCCACCATGACAGGGGGCAGCTCTGGGGCCAACGTCCTGACTTTC
CATMTGGSSGANVLTF
>TRBD2|TRBV11-2|TRBJ2-3|-
TGTGCCAGCAGCTTATGGCCTAGCGGGGAGACAGATACGCAGTATTTT
CASSLWPSGETDTQYF
>-|TRBV21-1|TRBJ2-5|-
TGTGCCAGCAGCAAAGACGCAATATTAGCACAGGGGTGGCAAGAGACCCAGTACTTC
CASSKDAILAQGWQETQYF
>-|TRBV27|TRBJ2-7|once
TGTGCCAGCAGATACATAGGGCGATCGGGCGAGCAGTACTTC
CASRYIGRSGEQYF
>-|TRBV6-1|TRBJ2-7|-
TGTGCCAGCACCGGCAGGACAGCCACGTTAGAGCAGTACTTC
CASTGRTATLEQYF
>TRBD1|TRBV19|TRBJ1-2|-
TGTGCCAGTAGTATATCCCCTAAGGACAGGGGCAAGGGCTACACCTTC
CASSISPKDRGKGYTF
>TRBD2|TRBV30|TRBJ2-1|-
TGTGCCTGGAGTGAGGGTCTAGCGGGGGCCAATGAGCAGTTCTTC
CAWSEGLAGANEQFF
>TRBD1|TRBV29-1|TRBJ2-7|-
TGCAGCGTGAAAGGGGACAGCTCCTACGAGCAGTACTTC
CSVKGDSSYEQYF
>TRBD1|TRBV11-3|TRBJ2-5|-
TGTGCCAGCAGTACCGGGACAGGGGGCTGGGAGACCCAGTACTTC
CASSTGTGGWETQYF
>-|TRBV5-8|TRBJ1-1|-
TGTGCCAGCAGGAGTTCCACAGGGAGATCCACTGAAGCTTTCTTT
CASRSSTGRSTEAFF
>-|TRBV7-9|TRBJ2-7|-
TGTGCCAGCAGCTTGAGAGACTACGAGCAGTACTTC
CASSLRDYEQYF
>TRBD1|TRBV9|TRBJ2-7|-
TGTGCCAGCAGCGTAGGGGCAGGGGGAAGATACGAGCAGTACTTC
CASSVGAGGRYEQYF
>TRBD2|TRBV5-1|TRBJ2-5|-
TGCGCCAGCAGCTTGGGCCTGACTAGCGGGGGGCAAGAGACCCAGTACTTC
CASSLGLTSGGQETQYF
>-|TRBV5-6|TRBJ1-3|-
TGTGCCAGCAGCTCACTCCCGGGGGGCGCCGGATCTGGAAACACCATATATTTT
CASSSLPGGAGSGNTIYF
>TRBD1|TRBV5-6|TRBJ1-1|few
TGTGCCAGCAGCTTACAGGGGAGGAACACTGAAGCTTTCTTT
CASSLQGRNTEAFF
>TRBD2|TRBV7-6|TRBJ2-5|-
TGTGCCAGCAAAGCGGGAAGCGGGGGCCAAGAGACCCAGTACTTC
CASKAGSGGQETQYF
>-|TRBV28|TRBJ2-5|-
TGTGCCAGCAGTGGGGTGAGCGGCGGCGTAGAGACCCAGTACTTC
CASSGVSGGVETQYF
>TRBD1|TRBV12-5|TRBJ1-5|few
TGTGCTAGTGGTTTGGGAGGTGGGACAGGGGAAAGCAATCAGCCCCAGCATTTT
CASGLGGGTGESNQPQHF
>-|TRBV21-1|TRBJ1-3|once
TGTGCCAGCAGCAAAGGAGCCAGGGGGTCTGGAAACACCATATATTTT
CASSKGARGSGNTIYF